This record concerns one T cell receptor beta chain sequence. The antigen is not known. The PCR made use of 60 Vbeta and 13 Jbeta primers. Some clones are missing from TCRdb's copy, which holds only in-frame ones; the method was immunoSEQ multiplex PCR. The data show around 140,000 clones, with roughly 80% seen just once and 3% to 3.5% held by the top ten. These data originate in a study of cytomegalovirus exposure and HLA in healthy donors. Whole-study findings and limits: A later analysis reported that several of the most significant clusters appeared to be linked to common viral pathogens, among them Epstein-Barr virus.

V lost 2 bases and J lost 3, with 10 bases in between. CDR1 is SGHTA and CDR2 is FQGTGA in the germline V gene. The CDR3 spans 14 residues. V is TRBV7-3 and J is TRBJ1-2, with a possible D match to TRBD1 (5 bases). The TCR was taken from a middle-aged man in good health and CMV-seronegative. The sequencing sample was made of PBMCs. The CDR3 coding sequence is TGTGCCAGCAGCTTAGGCAGGGATGACTATGGCTACACCTTC. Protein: CASSLGRDDYGYTF. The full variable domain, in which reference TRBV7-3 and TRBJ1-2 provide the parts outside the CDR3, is GAGVSQTPSNKVTEKGKYVELRCDPISGHTALYWYRQSLGQGPEFLIYFQGTGAADDSGLPNDRFFAVRPEGSVSTLKIQRTERGDSAVYLCASSLGRDDYGYTFGSGTRLTVV.